One and the same sample provided the 15 T cell receptor beta chains below, sequenced in a study of vaccination effects on CD4 cells after COVID-19. Only in-frame clones appear in the TCRdb table, and some are missing; sequencing was by immunoSEQ multiplex PCR. The sample contains 55,000 to 90,000 clones, 65% to 85% of which appear only once. Before sequencing, viral peptide pools were used by the ViraFEST assay to expand antigen-specific CD4+ T cells. The culture ran for around nine days, and then CD4+ T cells were isolated. The person was diagnosed with PCR-confirmed SARS-CoV-2 infection between March and December 2020. These TCRs are of unknown antigen specificity. The input for sequencing was CD4+ T cells from PBMCs cultured with HIV peptides, taken before COVID-19 vaccination. The subset here: HIV-1 Nef peptide pool negative control/reference culture. These TCRs come from a human donor who had a prior SARS-CoV-2 infection.

V is TRBV7-3 and J is TRBJ2-6; TRBD1 aligns across 10 bases. Germline V gives CDR1 SGHTA, CDR2 FQGTGA. The CDR3 has 16 amino acids. Trimming took 5 bases from V and 0 from J; bases not matched to a gene: 1. The CDR3 DNA reads as TGTGCCAGCAGCCGGACAGGGGGCTCTGGGGCCAACGTCCTGACTTTC. This gives the protein CASSRTGGSGANVLTF.

The V call is TRBV7-2, the J call TRBJ2-2, with D perhaps given as TRBD1 or TRBD2 (5 bases each). Between the trimmed V and J ends, which lost 4 bases and 6 bases, there was a span of 15 bases. CDR3 size: 15 residues. The germline CDR1 and CDR2 sequences are SGHTA and FQGNSA. The CDR3 region is CASSSQAGTPGELFF. The DNA of the CDR3 is TGTGCCAGCAGCTCCCAGGCAGGGACCCCCGGGGAGCTGTTTTTT.

This clone turned up a few times. V and J are TRBV6-6 and TRBJ1-6; D not resolved. Trimming took off 0 bases at V and 7 bases at J, with 13 bases between the two ends. Per the germline V gene, CDR1 is MNHNY and CDR2 is SVGAGI (reference sequence). The CDR3 has 16 amino acids. In DNA, the CDR3 is TGTGCCAGCAGTTACTCCGACCCAGCAAGGAATTCACCCCTCCACTTT. Protein product: CASSYSDPARNSPLHF.

J is TRBJ2-1 and V is TRBV5-6, with D unclear. CDR3 length: 12 amino acids. Germline CDR1 SGHDT, CDR2 YYEEEE. Trimming cost V 1 base and J 4 bases, with 3 bases left between them. The CDR3 region is CASSLRYNEQFF. The CDR3 coding sequence is TGTGCCAGCAGCTTGAGGTACAATGAGCAGTTCTTC.

The chain couples TRBV7-9 to TRBJ2-5, with a possible D match to TRBD2 (6 bases). The V end was cut by 7 bases, the J end by 5 bases, with 17 bases between. Germline-derived CDR1 and CDR2 are SEHNR and FQNEAQ (reference sequence). This CDR3 is 14 amino acids long. The CDR3 sequence is CASNQGDLGETQYF. As DNA, the CDR3 is TGTGCCAGCAATCAAGGGGACTTGGGGGAGACCCAGTACTTC.

V is TRBV28 and J is TRBJ1-1, with D unclear. Germline CDR1 MDHEN, CDR2 SYDVKM. Trimming removed 6 bases at V and 6 bases at J, with 17 bases between. The CDR3 runs to 14 residues. CDR3 sequence: CASRRAASLSEAFF. CDR3 nucleotides: TGTGCCAGCAGGAGGGCAGCTAGCCTGTCTGAAGCTTTCTTT.

The V and J genes are TRBV27 and TRBJ2-3; TRBD2 might be the D (5 bases). The germline V gene has CDR1 MNHEY and CDR2 SMNVEV (reference sequence). The CDR3 sequence is 14 residues long. Trimming shortened V by 1 base and J by 4 bases, and 9 bases separated the two germline ends. The CDR3 DNA reads TGTGCCAGCAGTTTATTCGGGCGGGCAGATACGCAGTATTTT. Encoded protein: CASSLFGRADTQYF.

The rearrangement joins TRBV5-1 to TRBJ2-1, with 7 positions matching TRBD2. The CDR3 length is 13 residues. J lost 9 bases, V lost 6 bases, and 9 bases had no gene match. Germline CDR1 SGHRS, CDR2 YFSETQ. The CDR3 is CASTSDPGGEQFF. CDR3 bases: TGCGCCAGCACCTCCGACCCGGGGGGTGAGCAGTTCTTC.

V and J are TRBV27 and TRBJ2-2, with D maybe TRBD2 (5 bases). Per the germline V gene, CDR1 is MNHEY and CDR2 is SMNVEV (reference sequence). This CDR3 has 17 residues. Trimming took off 3 bases at V and 4 bases at J, with 18 bases between the two ends. The CDR3 sequence is CASSFETGSLSTGELFF. CDR3 in DNA: TGTGCCAGCAGTTTTGAAACGGGGTCGTTAAGCACCGGGGAGCTGTTTTTT.

In this sample, this clone turned up a few times. The V call is TRBV6-2 or TRBV6-3, the J call TRBJ2-3; no firm D call. Germline V CDR1 and CDR2: MNHEY, SVGEGT. The CDR3 has 16 residues. Trimming pared 2 bases from V and 4 bases from J, leaving 16 bases between. This CDR3 reads CASSYPTGLYPDTQYF. The CDR3 DNA sequence: TGTGCCAGCAGTTACCCAACCGGCCTTTACCCAGATACGCAGTATTTT.

V usage is TRBV28 and J usage is TRBJ1-4; D gene ambiguous. The CDR3 totals 14 residues. Germline-derived CDR1 and CDR2 are MDHEN and SYDVKM. Deletions cut 0 bases from V and 8 bases from J, with 10 bases between. The CDR3 nucleotides are TGTGCCAGCAGTTTATGGGGCAACGGGGAAAAACTGTTTTTT. Translated, it gives CASSLWGNGEKLFF. The full variable domain, with the rest looked up from reference TRBV28 and TRBJ1-4, is DVKVTQSSRYLVKRTGEKVFLECVQDMDHENMFWYRQDPGLGLRLIYFSYDVKMKEKGDIPEGYSVSREKKERFSLILESASTNQTSMYLCASSLWGNGEKLFFGSGTQLSVL.

The V call is TRBV6-5, the J call TRBJ1-3; 9 nucleotides match TRBD1. The CDR3 loop spans 15 amino acids. J was trimmed by 3 bases and V by 6 bases; bases with no gene match: 6. CDR1 and CDR2 (germline): MNHEY, SVGAGI. The CDR3 nucleotides are TGTGCCAGCAGCTTACAGGGGGCGTATGGAAACACCATATATTTT. This gives the protein CASSLQGAYGNTIYF.

The chain is built from TRBV19 and TRBJ1-6, with D possibly being TRBD1 (5 bases). CDR1 is LNHDA and CDR2 is SQIVND in the germline V gene (reference sequence). V was trimmed by 3 bases and J by 7 bases, leaving 13 bases between them. The CDR3 runs 15 residues. The CDR3 protein is CASSIQGRANSPLHF. The CDR3 DNA sequence: TGTGCCAGTAGTATCCAGGGCCGGGCAAATTCACCCCTCCACTTT.

The chain joins TRBV5-8 to TRBJ2-6, with TRBD1 matching over 7 bases. This CDR3 region has 16 residues. Germline V gene sequence: CDR1 SGHTS, CDR2 YDEGEE. V lost 0 bases and J lost 0; bases outside the gene matches: 0. In DNA form, the CDR3 reads TGTGCCAGCAGCTTGGGGGACAGCTCTGGGGCCAACGTCCTGACTTTC. Amino acid sequence: CASSLGDSSGANVLTF.

This chain connects TRBV19 to TRBJ1-4; D may be TRBD1 (5 bases). The CDR3 is 15 residues long. Trimming took 3 bases from V and 7 from J, leaving 15 bases between them. Germline V CDR1 and CDR2: LNHDA, SQIVND (reference sequence). Written as DNA, the CDR3 is TGTGCCAGTAGTATGGATGGGGCTGGAGGTGAAAAACTGTTTTTT. This codes for CASSMDGAGGEKLFF.